This T cell receptor beta chain was profiled in a study of CD8 T cells in ankylosing spondylitis. Regarding the study as a whole: Ankylosing spondylitis blood appeared to be characterized by a TCR beta motif of 8 or 9 highly homologous variants.

This clonotype was detected ten times or more. Antigen: not known. The ends lost 6 bases at V and 3 bases at J; junction bases unmatched: 6. Per the germline V gene, CDR1 is DFQATT and CDR2 is SNEGSKA (reference sequence). This CDR3 spans 13 amino acids. TCRdb independently ran MiXCR on the 5' RACE reads; one entry per CDR3 protein. The table lists about 800,000 distinct CDR3 sequences, roughly 12% of them singletons. This sequence joins TRBV20-1 and TRBJ2-7; 9 bases align to TRBD1. Sequencing was carried out using blood, either unsorted or a sorted T cell fraction (not recorded which). The clonotype originates from a male donor with ankylosing spondylitis. This chain's CDR3 is CSANPTGGYEQYF. CDR3 in DNA: TGCAGTGCCAACCCGACAGGGGGCTACGAGCAGTACTTC.